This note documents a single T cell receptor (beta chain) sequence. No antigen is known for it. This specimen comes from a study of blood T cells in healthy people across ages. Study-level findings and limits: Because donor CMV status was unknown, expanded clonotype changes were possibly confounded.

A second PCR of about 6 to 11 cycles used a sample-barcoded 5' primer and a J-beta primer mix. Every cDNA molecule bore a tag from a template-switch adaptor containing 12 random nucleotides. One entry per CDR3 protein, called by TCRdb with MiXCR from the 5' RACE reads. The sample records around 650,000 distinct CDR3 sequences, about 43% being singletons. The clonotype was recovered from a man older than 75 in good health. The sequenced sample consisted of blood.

CDR3 DNA: TGCAGTGCTAGAGGGACCCTCATTCAAGAGACCCAGTACTTC. The encoded protein is CSARGTLIQETQYF. J is TRBJ2-5 and V is TRBV20-1; D is unresolved. The germline V gene has CDR1 DFQATT and CDR2 SNEGSKA (reference sequence). The CDR3 contains 14 residues. Trimming removed 1 base at V and 2 bases at J, with 11 bases between.